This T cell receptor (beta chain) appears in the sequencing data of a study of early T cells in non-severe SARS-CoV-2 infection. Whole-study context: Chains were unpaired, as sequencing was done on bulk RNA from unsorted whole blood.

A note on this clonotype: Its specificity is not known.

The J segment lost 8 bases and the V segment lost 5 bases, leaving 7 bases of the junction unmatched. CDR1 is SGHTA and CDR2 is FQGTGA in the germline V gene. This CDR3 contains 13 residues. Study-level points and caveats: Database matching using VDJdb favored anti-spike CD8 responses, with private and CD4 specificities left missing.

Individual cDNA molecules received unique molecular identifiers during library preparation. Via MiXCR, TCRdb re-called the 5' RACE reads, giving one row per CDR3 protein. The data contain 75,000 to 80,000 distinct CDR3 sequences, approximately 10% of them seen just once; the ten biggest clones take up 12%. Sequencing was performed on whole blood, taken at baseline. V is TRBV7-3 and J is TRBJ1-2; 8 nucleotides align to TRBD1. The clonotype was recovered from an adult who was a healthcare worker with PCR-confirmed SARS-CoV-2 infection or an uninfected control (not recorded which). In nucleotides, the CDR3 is TGTGCCAGCAGCCACGGACAGGGCGTAGGCTACACCTTC. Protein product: CASSHGQGVGYTF.